Presented here are 16 T cell receptor beta chains from one specimen sequenced in a study of blood T cell repertoires in COVID-19. Here immunoSEQ multiplex PCR was the method, and the copy in TCRdb shows in-frame clones only, minus some. Of more than 200,000 clones in the sample, about nine tenths were seen once. The sample was PBMCs or T cells enriched from blood (not recorded which). The source of these receptors is a man aged 35 to 55 who had recovered from COVID-19.

V is TRBV19 and J is TRBJ1-3, with TRBD1 as a possible D gene (6 bases). V lost 6 bases to trimming and J lost 0 bases, with 18 bases between them. Germline lookup yields CDR1 LNHDA and CDR2 SQIVND (reference sequence). This CDR3 contains 17 residues. The CDR3 region has the DNA TGTGCCAGTAGCCGGCTCCCAGACAGGCCCTCTGGAAACACCATATATTTT. As protein: CASSRLPDRPSGNTIYF.

This clone has more than one count but fewer than ten. The chain joins TRBV20-1 to TRBJ2-5; D unclear. Trimming removed 6 bases from V and 5 bases from J, with 7 bases in between. The CDR3 is 10 amino acids. Per the germline V gene, CDR1 is DFQATT and CDR2 is SNEGSKA (reference sequence). The CDR3 region has the DNA TGCAGTGCCCTCGGGGAGACCCAGTACTTC. Its translation: CSALGETQYF.

V gene TRBV7-2 combines with J gene TRBJ2-7; 7 positions agree with TRBD2. The CDR3 consists of 16 residues. Germline V gene sequence: CDR1 SGHTA, CDR2 FQGNSA. V lost 7 bases, J lost 0 bases, and 12 bases stayed unmatched. The CDR3 bases are TGTGCCAGCAACTTTTACGGGACTATGAACTCCTACGAGCAGTACTTC. Translated, it gives CASNFYGTMNSYEQYF. The complete variable domain, with remaining parts taken from reference TRBV7-2 and TRBJ2-7, reads GAGVSQSPSNKVTEKGKDVELRCDPISGHTALYWYRQSLGQGLEFLIYFQGNSAPDKSGLPSDRFSAERTGGSVSTLTIQRTQQEDSAVYLCASNFYGTMNSYEQYFGPGTRLTVT.

This chain joins TRBV15 and TRBJ2-5; tentatively, D is TRBD2 (5 bases). CDR3 size: 11 residues. Germline V gives CDR1 LNHNV, CDR2 YYDKDF (reference sequence). V lost 8 bases and J 6 bases, leaving 10 bases between the germline ends. This CDR3 reads CATLGEQTQYF. DNA of the CDR3: TGTGCCACCCTCGGGGAGCAGACCCAGTACTTC.

There are a few counts of this clone. The chain joins TRBV6-4 to TRBJ1-2; 9 nucleotides line up with TRBD1. CDR3 size: 15 residues. The germline CDR1 and CDR2 sequences are MRHNA and SNTAGT. With 0 bases clipped from V and 6 bases from J, the junction kept 5 bases outside the gene matches. CDR3 coding DNA: TGTGCCAGCAGTGACTCCCCGGGACAGGGCCATGGCTACACCTTC. Its protein product is CASSDSPGQGHGYTF.

The V call is TRBV4-1, the J call TRBJ1-1, with 12 bases matching TRBD1. The CDR3 contains 16 residues. Germline V gives CDR1 MGHRA, CDR2 YSYEKL. Unmatched junction bases numbered 2, after V lost 3 bases and J lost 0 bases. The CDR3 DNA follows: TGCGCCAGCAGCCAGGGACAGGGGGCCTTGAACACTGAAGCTTTCTTT. Its translation is CASSQGQGALNTEAFF.

The chain links TRBV7-9 to TRBJ1-6; D possibly corresponds to TRBD1 (6 bases). V was trimmed by 3 bases and J by 0 bases, leaving 12 bases between them. The CDR3 runs 17 residues. Germline CDR1 reads SEHNR; CDR2 reads FQNEAQ (reference sequence). CDR3: CASSLTGGSSYNSPLHF. The CDR3 DNA follows: TGTGCCAGCAGCTTGACAGGCGGGTCCTCCTATAATTCACCCCTCCACTTT.

The chain recombines TRBV7-2 with TRBJ2-3; 14 bases fit TRBD2. V lost 4 bases and J lost 10; bases outside the gene matches: 16. The CDR3 runs 18 residues. From germline, CDR1 is SGHTA and CDR2 FQGNSA. The CDR3 region is CASSSAPGLAGARVAQYF. CDR3 nucleotide sequence: TGTGCCAGCAGCTCCGCCCCGGGACTAGCGGGGGCCCGTGTGGCGCAGTATTTT.

The chain carries TRBV18 and TRBJ2-5, with D possibly being TRBD2 (6 bases). The germline V and J ends were trimmed by 4 bases and 2 bases, with 17 bases remaining between them. This CDR3 comprises 16 residues. Looked up from germline, CDR1 is KGHSH and CDR2 is LQKENI. As DNA, the CDR3 is TGTGCCAGCTCACGACTCCGGGGGAGCTCTCAAGAGACCCAGTACTTC. Translation: CASSRLRGSSQETQYF.

This clone is a singleton in its sample. The chain joins TRBV6-6 to TRBJ2-1; TRBD2 matches at 11 bases. Trimming removed 6 bases from V and 7 bases from J; junction bases left unmatched: 8. CDR3 length: 15 amino acids. CDR1 and CDR2 from the germline V gene are MNHNY and SVGAGI (reference sequence). CDR3 amino acids: CASSPPTSGSNEQFF. The CDR3 DNA follows: TGTGCCAGCAGCCCACCCACTAGCGGGAGTAATGAGCAGTTCTTC.

The genes are TRBV19 and TRBJ2-7; D possibly corresponds to TRBD2 (6 bases). V gave up 2 bases and J gave up 6 bases, with 14 bases separating them. This CDR3 has 14 amino acids. Germline loops: CDR1 LNHDA, CDR2 SQIVND (reference sequence). The CDR3 spells CASSIPGRSREQYF. CDR3 nucleotide sequence: TGTGCCAGTAGTATACCGGGGAGGTCCCGCGAGCAGTACTTC.

This clone has just one count. As DNA, the CDR3 is TGTGCCAGCAGCACCGGAGGGCCCTACTCTGGGGCCAACGTCCTGACTTTC. As protein: CASSTGGPYSGANVLTF. The rearrangement links TRBV5-6 to TRBJ2-6; D is possibly TRBD2 (6 bases). The ends were cut back, 4 bases at V and 0 bases at J, with 14 bases in the middle. The V gene's germline CDR1 is SGHDT and CDR2 YYEEEE. This CDR3 comprises 17 residues.

The V gene is TRBV5-4, the J gene TRBJ1-6, with 9 nucleotides matching TRBD1. The CDR3 is 14 amino acids. CDR1 and CDR2 (germline): SGHNT, YYREEE (reference sequence). V lost 5 bases and J lost 9; bases outside the gene matches: 6. The CDR3 is CASRRQGGTSPLHF. For the CDR3, the DNA is TGTGCCAGCAGGCGACAGGGGGGTACTTCACCCCTCCACTTT.

The chain links TRBV11-2 to TRBJ2-3; 7 bases match TRBD1. This CDR3 region has 15 residues. Germline CDR1 SGHAT, CDR2 FQNNGV. V dropped 5 bases and J dropped 1; count of bases not matched to a gene: 6. CDR3 nucleotides: TGTGCCAGCAGCCCCTTGGGGACAGGCACAGATACGCAGTATTTT. Residues: CASSPLGTGTDTQYF.

The V and J genes are TRBV7-8 and TRBJ1-2, with 8 nucleotides matching TRBD1. The CDR3 extends over 14 amino acids. Germline CDR1 is SGHVS and CDR2 is FQNEAQ. The trim removed 5 bases at V and 9 bases at J, leaving 11 bases unmatched. The chain's CDR3 is CASSGPRGRASYTF. The CDR3 coding sequence is TGTGCCAGCAGCGGTCCCAGGGGGCGCGCGAGCTACACCTTC.

The gene calls are TRBV24-1 and TRBJ2-3, with 9 bases that match TRBD1. The J segment lost 4 bases and the V segment lost 5 bases, leaving 9 bases of the junction unmatched. This CDR3 is built from 16 residues. The germline V gene encodes CDR1 KGHDR and CDR2 SFDVKD. The CDR3, as DNA: TGTGCCACCAGTGTTGCCGACAGGGGGGAAGCAGATACGCAGTATTTT. It codes for CATSVADRGEADTQYF.